This T cell receptor (beta chain) was observed in a study of blood T cell repertoires in COVID-19 (dated by TCRdb to between 2020 and 2021). As for the study more broadly: Collaborator samples came from the United States, Italy and Spain and covered acute and convalescent phases of COVID-19. The prospective study material was composed of cDNA or gDNA derived from T cells, B-cell-depleted T cells, or PBMCs. The dataset comprised deeply sampled blood TCRbeta repertoires from subjects exposed to, actively infected with, or recovered from COVID-19. The repertoires were released in a freely available public database meant as a resource for research on the immune response to SARS-CoV-2. The samples were drawn from the first 160 participants of the ongoing ImmuneRACE study and from 950 to 1,500 subjects provided by 6 global collaborators. Nearly every sample came with metadata listing a de-identified subject ID, COVID-19 status, age in years and sex. Where HLA class I and class II types were available, the types were taken from metadata supplied by the sample provider, not from assay-based typing. Summary of the overall study and its limitations: The amount of clinical and demographic metadata varied by source and participant and was provided uncurated.

This clone has a single count. Its target antigen remains unknown. No much larger clone exists at a distance of one base, and base qualities are not known. Enrolling through a virtual design, the prospective study's participants ranged in age from roughly 18 to 100 years and lived across more than 20 United States geographic areas. In the prospective study, cohorts were assigned on the basis of participant-reported clinical history obtained from a screening survey and a study questionnaire. Recovered participants in ImmuneRACE Cohort 3 were defined by two consecutive negative NP/OP PCR tests, clearance by a healthcare professional, or resolution of symptoms. In the prospective study, mobile phlebotomists collected whole blood, serum and a nasopharyngeal or oropharyngeal swab from each participant. Prospective study participants could optionally give additional blood draws and questionnaires over an approximately 2-month period. Before DNA extraction, prospective study blood samples were shipped either frozen or at room temperature.

Relative to germline, V is 2 bases shorter and J is 3 bases shorter, with 15 bases between their ends. Including the terminal cysteine and phenylalanine, the CDR3 comprises 16 residues. The only DNA kept is the CDR3, 48 bases in frame from the first base. CDR1 and CDR2 (MNHNS, SASEGT) derive from the germline V gene. TCRbeta CDR3 regions were amplified from genomic DNA by means of the immunoSEQ Assay, a bias-controlled multiplex PCR. On the study's bioinformatics: The number of nucleated cells in each sample was estimated from the amplification of reference gene primers within the assay. Sequence reads were collapsed and filtered to measure the absolute abundance of every unique TCRbeta CDR3 rearrangement. Productive Simpson clonality was computed per sample as the square root of Simpson's diversity index over productive rearrangements. TCRdb's version of the immuneACCESS table is confined to in-frame rearrangements and falls short of the full clone set. An unresolved V gene accounts for under half of the shortfall where checked; the remainder is of unknown origin. From that table come the V and J calls and clone size; the DNA was used to work out D and trimming. This sample lists 150,000 to 190,000 clones; 84% were detected once. The top ten constitute around 7.7% of the sample.

The receptor was derived from a man aged 50 to 60 who had recovered from COVID-19. The rearrangement joined TRBV6-1 to TRBJ2-3, with TRBD1 perhaps the D gene, on 6 matching bases. Sample: PBMCs or T cells enriched from blood (not recorded which). The CDR3 corresponds to CASSENLLRGTDTQYF. The sequence in DNA is TGTGCCAGCAGTGAAAATCTTCTCAGGGGAACAGATACGCAGTATTTT.